This T cell receptor (beta chain) was sequenced during a study of T cells in Graves' hyperthyroidism and ophthalmopathy. Researchers took RNA transcripts and amplified the TCR beta CDR3 regions from them. First-round RT-PCR targeting the TCR CDR3 was performed with the HTBI primer set. TCRdb processed the multiplex PCR reads anew with MiXCR; each CDR3 protein has one entry. This sample has over 45,000 distinct CDR3 sequences, with roughly 50% found just once. With duration under 3 months, ophthalmopathy was active: Clinical Activity Score at least 3, NOSPECS at least 4. Under 12 ml fresh peripheral blood yielded the PBMCs. V was clipped by 5 bases and J by 1 base; unmatched bases: 8. This CDR3 contains 15 residues. Germline values: CDR1 SNHLY, CDR2 FYNNEI. At least ten counts were recorded for this clonotype.

The sequenced sample consisted of blood. The chain joins TRBV2 to TRBJ2-7; 7 nucleotides match TRBD2. This TCR derives from a woman between 45 and 60 years old with Graves' ophthalmopathy. CDR3 loop: CASSKERDPSYEQYF. CDR3 in DNA: TGTGCCAGCAGTAAGGAGCGGGATCCGTCCTACGAGCAGTACTTC.